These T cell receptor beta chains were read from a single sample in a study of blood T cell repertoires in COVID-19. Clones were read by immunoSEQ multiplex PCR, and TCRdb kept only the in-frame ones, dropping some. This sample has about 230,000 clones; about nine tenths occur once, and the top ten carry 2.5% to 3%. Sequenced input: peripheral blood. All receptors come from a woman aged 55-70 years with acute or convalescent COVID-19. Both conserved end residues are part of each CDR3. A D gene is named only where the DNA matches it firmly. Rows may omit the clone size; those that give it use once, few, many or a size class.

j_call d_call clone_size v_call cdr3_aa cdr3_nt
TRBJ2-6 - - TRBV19 CASRRSGYQGSGANVLTF TGTGCCAGTAGACGTTCAGGTTACCAAGGATCTGGGGCCAACGTCCTGACTTTC
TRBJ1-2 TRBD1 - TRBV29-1 CSVESQGERGYTF TGCAGCGTTGAATCACAGGGGGAGAGGGGCTACACCTTC
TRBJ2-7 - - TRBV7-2 CASSFKPMGGTYEQYF TGTGCCAGCAGCTTCAAACCGATGGGGGGAACCTACGAGCAGTACTTC
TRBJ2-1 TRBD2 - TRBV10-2 CASSELAGGPQFF TGCGCCAGCAGTGAGTTAGCGGGAGGGCCGCAGTTCTTC
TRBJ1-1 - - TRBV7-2 CASSLSGIEAFF TGTGCCAGCAGCTTGTCAGGGATTGAAGCTTTCTTT
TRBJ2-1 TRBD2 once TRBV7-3 CASSTTSGSSYNEQFF TGTGCCAGCAGCACAACTAGCGGGAGCTCCTACAATGAGCAGTTCTTC
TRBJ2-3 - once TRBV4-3 CASSQRGIPGSWTDTQYF TGCGCCAGCAGCCAAAGGGGAATACCCGGGAGTTGGACAGATACGCAGTATTTT
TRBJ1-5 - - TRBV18 CASSRREGDQPQHF TGTGCCAGCTCCCGGAGAGAGGGGGATCAGCCCCAGCATTTT
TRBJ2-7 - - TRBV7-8 CASSFPTRGIYEQYF TGTGCCAGCAGCTTCCCCACAAGGGGCATCTACGAGCAGTACTTC
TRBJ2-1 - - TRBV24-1 CATSDIRERNEQFF TGTGCCACCAGTGATATCCGGGAGAGGAATGAGCAGTTCTTC
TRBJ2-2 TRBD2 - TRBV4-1 CASSQRAGGDAGELFF TGCGCCAGCAGCCAGAGAGCGGGAGGAGACGCGGGGGAGCTGTTTTTT
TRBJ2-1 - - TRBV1 CTSSYGLAGGPCNEQFF TGCACCAGCAGCTATGGGCTAGCGGGAGGGCCTTGCAATGAGCAGTTCTTC
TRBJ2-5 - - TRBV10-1 CASSPGLFDQETQYF TGCGCCAGCAGCCCTGGACTGTTTGATCAAGAGACCCAGTACTTC